The 27 T cell receptor beta chains reported below all come from one sample, sequenced in a study of shared clonotypes between healthy human individuals. Sequencing was performed with immunoSEQ multiplex PCR; in TCRdb, only in-frame clones are kept and a portion is missing. This table holds 2 million to 3 million clones, roughly 93% found once. The sequenced sample was naive CD4+ T cells from PBMCs. The subset here: CD45RA+ positively selected. Receptors originate from a man aged 18 to 30 in good health. Some clones in this sample may be carry-over from other donors' samples.

This chain connects TRBV6-1 to TRBJ2-1; TRBD1 is a possible D gene (6 bases). V was trimmed by 7 bases and J by 8 bases, leaving 15 bases between them. The CDR3 runs 13 residues. CDR1 is MNHNS, CDR2 SASEGT, per germline. The chain's CDR3 is CASIKWGRYEQFF. In DNA, the CDR3 is TGTGCCAGCATAAAGTGGGGGCGGTATGAGCAGTTCTTC.

The chain combines TRBV5-6 with TRBJ2-3; D is uncertain. CDR1 and CDR2 (germline): SGHDT, YYEEEE. This CDR3 region has 14 residues. V shed 1 base and J shed 5 bases, with 11 bases lying between them. The CDR3 coding sequence is TGTGCCAGCAGCTTGAGGTCCCGGCTAGATACGCAGTATTTT. Amino acid sequence: CASSLRSRLDTQYF.

The chain has TRBV14 and TRBJ1-3, with a weak D call TRBD1 (6 bases). The CDR3 has 15 residues. Trimming pared 4 bases from V and 3 bases from J, leaving 13 bases between. CDR1 and CDR2 from the germline V gene are SGHDN and FVKESK. The CDR3 nucleotides read TGTGCCAGCAGCCCCCCCGGGGGCGGTGGAAACACCATATATTTT. It codes for CASSPPGGGGNTIYF.

The chain joins TRBV4-1 to TRBJ2-7, with TRBD1 identical over 9 bases. The CDR3 runs 13 residues. Germline-derived CDR1 and CDR2 are MGHRA and YSYEKL. The V segment lost 3 bases and the J segment 5 bases; nucleotides outside the gene matches: 2. The CDR3 nucleotides are TGCGCCAGCAGCCATAGGACAGGGGACGAGCAGTACTTC. It yields the protein CASSHRTGDEQYF.

The chain uses TRBV28 and TRBJ1-1; 10 bases align to TRBD1. Trimming cost V 8 bases and J 10 bases; bases outside gene matches: 4. Germline-derived CDR1 and CDR2 are MDHEN and SYDVKM. The CDR3 loop spans 11 amino acids. For the CDR3, the DNA is TGTGCCAGCTGCCGGGACAGGGGAGCTTTCTTT. Its translation: CASCRDRGAFF.

The genes are TRBV10-3 and TRBJ2-1; 11 bases map to TRBD2. The CDR3 loop spans 16 amino acids. Germline lookup yields CDR1 ENHRY and CDR2 SYGVKD. Losses at the gene ends were 4 bases for V and 7 bases for J; bases not matched to a gene: 9. CDR3 protein: CAISGGSGRAGNEQFF. In DNA, the CDR3 is TGTGCCATCAGTGGGGGTAGCGGGAGGGCTGGGAATGAGCAGTTCTTC.

The chain joins TRBV12-2 to TRBJ1-2. TRBV12-2 corresponds to a pseudogene. This CDR3 comprises 14 residues. CDR3 in DNA: TGTGCAAGTCGCTCAGAAGCTTCTAGCTATGGCTACACCTTC. Protein product: CASRSEASSYGYTF.

V gene TRBV28 combines with J gene TRBJ2-5; 9 positions agree with TRBD1. Germline assignment: CDR1 MDHEN and CDR2 SYDVKM. The CDR3 consists of 15 residues. V shed 6 bases, J shed 5 bases, and the junction held 10 bases outside the gene matches. The CDR3 loop reads CASSSRDRVWETQYF. CDR3 bases: TGTGCCAGCAGCTCGAGGGACAGGGTGTGGGAGACCCAGTACTTC.

The chain links TRBV4-3 to TRBJ2-5, with D perhaps TRBD1 (6 bases). The V gene's germline CDR1 is LGHNA and CDR2 YSLEER. V lost 1 base, J lost 5 bases, and 14 bases lay in between. This CDR3 contains 15 residues. CDR3 nucleotides: TGCGCCAGCAGCCAAGTGAGACAGGTGGCGGAGACCCAGTACTTC. Its translation is CASSQVRQVAETQYF.

This chain uses TRBV7-6 with TRBJ2-7, with a weak D call TRBD1 (6 bases). Germline assignment: CDR1 SGHVS and CDR2 FNYEAQ. Trimming stripped 5 bases from V and 7 bases from J, with 15 bases between. CDR3 length: 13 amino acids. The CDR3: CASSVTGQREQYF. The CDR3 DNA follows: TGTGCCAGCAGCGTTACAGGACAGCGAGAGCAGTACTTC.

Points on this clone: This CDR3 is also generated by other DNA sequences in the sample. This sequence joins TRBV28 and TRBJ2-5; TRBD2 aligns across 8 bases. V shed 3 bases, J shed 4 bases, and the junction held 1 base outside the gene matches. In germline, CDR1 is MDHEN, CDR2 SYDVKM. The CDR3 is 13 residues long. The CDR3 coding sequence is TGTGCCAGCAGTTTGAGCGGGAGAGAGACCCAGTACTTC. It yields the protein CASSLSGRETQYF.

The genes are TRBV6-5 and TRBJ2-3; the D is unclear. Germline CDR1 and CDR2: MNHEY and SVGAGI. The CDR3 runs 15 residues. Trimming shortened V by 2 bases and J by 1 base, and 10 bases separated the two germline ends. CDR3 loop: CASSYRRMGTDTQYF. For the CDR3, the DNA is TGTGCCAGCAGTTACCGAAGAATGGGCACAGATACGCAGTATTTT.

This rearrangement joins TRBV28 to TRBJ2-7; the D gene is possibly TRBD2 (5 bases). Per germline, CDR1 MDHEN and CDR2 SYDVKM. V lost 6 bases and J lost 3, with 15 bases in between. The CDR3 totals 14 residues. CDR3 nucleotides: TGTGCCAGCAGACGGGGAAACCCCTTCTACGAGCAGTACTTC. It is translated as CASRRGNPFYEQYF.

This chain joins TRBV10-2 and TRBJ1-1, with D hard to call. The CDR3 consists of 13 residues. The ends were cut back, 5 bases at V and 8 bases at J, with 15 bases in the middle. Germline CDR1 reads WSHSY; CDR2 reads SAAADI. The CDR3 loop is CASSKGYPMEAFF. The CDR3 DNA reads as TGCGCCAGCAGTAAGGGATATCCCATGGAAGCTTTCTTT.

The chain uses TRBV18 and TRBJ2-7, with D tentatively TRBD2 (6 bases). Trimming pared 4 bases from V and 3 bases from J, leaving 13 bases between. There are 14 residues in the CDR3. CDR1 is KGHSH, CDR2 LQKENI, per germline. The CDR3 nucleotides are TGTGCCAGCTCACGGACCGGAGGGGTCTACGAGCAGTACTTC. It specifies CASSRTGGVYEQYF.

This chain uses TRBV7-2 with TRBJ2-1, with TRBD2 matching 7 bases. Trimming cost V 5 bases and J 3 bases; bases outside gene matches: 7. The CDR3 runs 15 residues. The germline CDR1 and CDR2 sequences are SGHTA and FQGNSA. The CDR3 is CASSAGTTYYNEQFF. The DNA for the CDR3 is TGTGCCAGCAGCGCCGGGACTACCTACTACAATGAGCAGTTCTTC. The full variable domain, with the rest looked up from reference TRBV7-2 and TRBJ2-1, is GAGVSQSPSNKVTEKGKDVELRCDPISGHTALYWYRQSLGQGLEFLIYFQGNSAPDKSGLPSDRFSAERTGGSVSTLTIQRTQQEDSAVYLCASSAGTTYYNEQFFGPGTRLTVL.

The chain uses TRBV5-1 and TRBJ2-3; D perhaps matches TRBD2 (6 bases). This CDR3 spans 15 amino acids. The V end lost 0 bases, the J end lost 2 bases, and 10 bases lay between the germline ends. Germline CDR1 reads SGHRS; CDR2 reads YFSETQ. The CDR3 here is CASSLGSGFTDTQYF. The CDR3 nucleotides read TGCGCCAGCAGCTTGGGGAGCGGGTTCACAGATACGCAGTATTTT. The variable domain in full, completed from reference TRBV5-1 and TRBJ2-3, reads KAGVTQTPRYLIKTRGQQVTLSCSPISGHRSVSWYQQTPGQGLQFLFEYFSETQRNKGNFPGRFSGRQFSNSRSEMNVSTLELGDSALYLCASSLGSGFTDTQYFGPGTRLTVL.

This chain links TRBV2 with TRBJ1-2; no clear D. With 6 bases removed from V and 4 bases from J, the gap between germline ends came to 9 bases. Germline loops: CDR1 SNHLY, CDR2 FYNNEI. This CDR3 is 12 amino acids long. The CDR3 DNA reads TGTGCCAGCAGGGAGTTCGTCTATGGCTACACCTTC. Amino acids: CASREFVYGYTF. Complete variable domain (other parts from reference TRBV2 and TRBJ1-2): EPEVTQTPSHQVTQMGQEVILRCVPISNHLYFYWYRQILGQKVEFLVSFYNNEISEKSEIFDDQFSVERPDGSNFTLKIRSTKLEDSAMYFCASREFVYGYTFGSGTRLTVV.

This chain joins TRBV29-1 and TRBJ2-1; D not certain. The V and J ends lost 7 bases and 2 bases respectively, with 15 bases between them. Germline CDR1 and CDR2: SQVTM and ANQGSEA. There are 14 residues in the CDR3. The CDR3 loop is CSASGSGAYNEQFF. CDR3 DNA: TGCAGCGCCTCCGGGTCGGGCGCCTACAATGAGCAGTTCTTC.

V is TRBV7-9 and J is TRBJ2-2, with TRBD1 as a possible D gene (6 bases). The CDR3 loop spans 16 amino acids. The V gene's germline CDR1 is SEHNR and CDR2 FQNEAQ (reference sequence). V was clipped by 5 bases and J by 3 bases, with 16 bases between them. CDR3 residues: CASSARDTRDTGELFF. CDR3 bases: TGTGCCAGCAGCGCACGGGACACTCGAGACACCGGGGAGCTGTTTTTT. The full variable domain, completed using reference TRBV7-9 and TRBJ2-2, is DTGVSQNPRHKITKRGQNVTFRCDPISEHNRLYWYRQTLGQGPEFLTYFQNEAQLEKSRLLSDRFSAERPKGSFSTLEIQRTEQGDSAMYLCASSARDTRDTGELFFGEGSRLTVL.

As concerns this clone: Different DNA sequences within this sample yield the same CDR3. The chain employs TRBV9 and TRBJ1-3; no clear D gene. CDR3 size: 15 residues. Per germline, CDR1 SGDLS and CDR2 YYNGEE. With 0 bases removed from V and 0 bases from J, the gap between germline ends came to 7 bases. The CDR3 sequence is CASSVVGSSGNTIYF. The CDR3 region has the DNA TGTGCCAGCAGCGTAGTCGGTAGCTCTGGAAACACCATATATTTT.

This sequence joins TRBV5-6 and TRBJ1-2; possible D gene TRBD1, 5 bases. The CDR3 runs 19 residues. The ends were cut back, 0 bases at V and 0 bases at J, with 21 bases in the middle. CDR1 is SGHDT and CDR2 is YYEEEE in the germline V gene. The CDR3 nucleotides are TGTGCCAGCAGCTTGGCTCTGACTGGCGGGACGGGATCTAACTATGGCTACACCTTC. As protein: CASSLALTGGTGSNYGYTF.

The chain uses TRBV20-1 and TRBJ2-7; 8 positions agree with TRBD1. V trimming: 2 bases; J trimming: 11 bases; junction bases outside the gene matches: 2. The CDR3 has 10 amino acids. Germline V gene sequence: CDR1 DFQATT, CDR2 SNEGSKA (reference sequence). CDR3 residues: CSARKQGEYF. The CDR3 bases are TGCAGTGCTAGAAAACAGGGGGAGTACTTC.

V and J are TRBV7-2 and TRBJ2-1; tentatively, D is TRBD2 (7 bases). Between the trimmed V and J ends, which lost 2 bases and 0 bases, there was a span of 17 bases. Germline loops: CDR1 SGHTA, CDR2 FQGNSA. This CDR3 region has 18 residues. Here the CDR3 reads CASSLLGGRQSSYNEQFF. The CDR3 DNA reads TGTGCCAGCAGCTTATTGGGGGGGCGGCAGAGCTCCTACAATGAGCAGTTCTTC.

The chain recombines TRBV2 with TRBJ1-1; D is perhaps TRBD1 (5 bases). Germline assignment: CDR1 SNHLY and CDR2 FYNNEI. Trimming stripped 1 base from V and 11 bases from J, with 14 bases between. The CDR3 consists of 13 residues. CDR3 DNA: TGTGCCAGCAGTGAAGTTGGCAGGGTCGAGGCTTTCTTT. Translation: CASSEVGRVEAFF.

V is TRBV28 and J is TRBJ1-1; D possibly corresponds to TRBD1 (5 bases). The CDR3 length is 16 residues. Germline V gene lookup returns CDR1 MDHEN and CDR2 SYDVKM. V gave up 6 bases and J gave up 1 base, with 18 bases separating them. As DNA, the CDR3 is TGTGCCAGCAGCCTAACCCACAGGTATCCGAACACTGAAGCTTTCTTT. Residues: CASSLTHRYPNTEAFF.

This clone was observed once. The chain uses TRBV5-4 and TRBJ1-4; 8 bases align to TRBD1. The CDR3 extends over 15 amino acids. Germline CDR1 reads SGHNT; CDR2 reads YYREEE (reference sequence). After removal of 4 bases from V and 0 bases from J, the junction contained 2 bases not matched to a gene. The CDR3 region has the DNA TGTGCCAGCAGCCGGACAGGGACAACTAATGAAAAACTGTTTTTT. Translated, it gives CASSRTGTTNEKLFF.